This passage covers 31 T cell receptor beta chains from one sample sequenced in a study of blood T cell repertoires in COVID-19. The protocol was immunoSEQ multiplex PCR, while the TCRdb copy is restricted to in-frame clones and leaves out a portion. The repertoire holds 150,000 to 200,000 clones, with 88% as singletons. Input material: peripheral blood. The receptors derive from a man between 65 and 85 years old with active or convalescent COVID-19.

This chain connects TRBV3-1 (or the pseudogene TRBV3-2) to TRBJ2-2, with 10 bases fitting TRBD1. The CDR3 contains 17 residues. Trimming took 0 bases from V and 3 from J; bases not matched to a gene: 4. Germline V lookup: CDR1 LGHDT, CDR2 YNNKEL (reference sequence). Here the CDR3 reads CASSQEGTGEDTGELFF. CDR3 bases: TGTGCCAGCAGCCAAGAGGGGACAGGGGAGGACACCGGGGAGCTGTTTTTT.

The chain links TRBV5-4 to TRBJ2-6; no clear D gene. With 3 bases removed from V and 1 base from J, the gap between germline ends came to 8 bases. The CDR3 covers 15 residues. Germline-derived CDR1 and CDR2 are SGHNT and YYREEE (reference sequence). CDR3 in DNA: TGTGCCAGCAGCTACCATAGTTCTGGGGCCAACGTCCTGACTTTC. Protein sequence: CASSYHSSGANVLTF.

This clone was seen more than once but under ten times. The chain is built from TRBV6-1 and TRBJ2-7, with D possibly being TRBD1 (6 bases). The CDR3 has 16 amino acids. Germline CDR1 reads MNHNS; CDR2 reads SASEGT. V was clipped by 3 bases and J by 4 bases, with 19 bases between them. CDR3 amino acids: CASSDDRPEVVYEQYF. For the CDR3, the DNA is TGTGCCAGCAGTGACGACAGGCCCGAGGTGGTGTACGAGCAGTACTTC.

The chain joins TRBV15 to TRBJ1-5; no definite D call. V lost 5 bases to trimming and J lost 0 bases, with 11 bases between them. CDR3 length: 15 amino acids. Germline-derived CDR1 and CDR2 are LNHNV and YYDKDF (reference sequence). The CDR3 is CATSPIVSSNQPQHF. DNA of the CDR3: TGTGCCACCAGCCCGATCGTCAGTAGCAATCAGCCCCAGCATTTT.

This chain joins TRBV7-8 and TRBJ1-6; 8 nucleotides agree with TRBD1. With 5 bases clipped from V and 10 bases from J, the junction kept 10 bases outside the gene matches. The length of the CDR3 is 15 residues. CDR1 SGHVS and CDR2 FQNEAQ come from the germline V gene. CDR3 sequence reads: CASSLRQGFGSPLHF. CDR3 nucleotides: TGTGCCAGCAGCCTCAGACAGGGGTTCGGGTCACCCCTCCACTTT.

There are a few counts of this clone. V gene TRBV24-1 combines with J gene TRBJ2-5, with TRBD2 matching over 8 bases. Germline loops: CDR1 KGHDR, CDR2 SFDVKD. The length of the CDR3 is 15 residues. V gave up 4 bases and J gave up 3 bases; unmatched junction bases: 6. The CDR3 loop is CATSEGTRLEETQYF. In DNA form, the CDR3 reads TGTGCCACCAGTGAAGGGACTAGGCTGGAAGAGACCCAGTACTTC.

The V call is TRBV30, the J call TRBJ1-5; the D gene is possibly TRBD1 (6 bases). CDR3 length equals 13 residues. The germline CDR1 and CDR2 sequences are GTSNPN and SVGIG (reference sequence). Trimming removed 4 bases from V and 6 bases from J, with 13 bases in between. Here the CDR3 reads CAWTPGGSQPQHF. The CDR3 DNA sequence: TGTGCCTGGACCCCGGGGGGCTCTCAGCCCCAGCATTTT. The whole variable domain, remainder taken from reference TRBV30 and TRBJ1-5, is SQTIHQWPATLVQPVGSPLSLECTVEGTSNPNLYWYRQAAGRGLQLLFYSVGIGQISSEVPQNLSASRPQDRQFILSSKKLLLSDSGFYLCAWTPGGSQPQHFGDGTRLSIL.

The J gene is TRBJ2-5, the V gene TRBV2, with 9 bases fitting TRBD1. This CDR3 is 16 amino acids long. Germline values: CDR1 SNHLY, CDR2 FYNNEI. Trimming removed 6 bases from V and 1 base from J; junction bases left unmatched: 9. The CDR3, as DNA: TGTGCCAGCAGCCTCGGGACAGGGAGTCGCCAAGAGACCCAGTACTTC. Translated: CASSLGTGSRQETQYF.

The chain joins TRBV28 to TRBJ2-4, with D maybe TRBD2 (6 bases). From germline, CDR1 is MDHEN and CDR2 SYDVKM. CDR3 length: 14 residues. With 6 bases removed from V and 8 bases from J, the gap between germline ends came to 17 bases. Here the CDR3 DNA reads TGTGCCAGCAGAGATACCGGGAGCTGGGACATTCAGTACTTC. Amino acid sequence: CASRDTGSWDIQYF.

This chain connects TRBV2 to TRBJ2-4, with D perhaps TRBD1 (5 bases). Germline values: CDR1 SNHLY, CDR2 FYNNEI. The CDR3 totals 14 residues. V was pared by 6 bases and J by 0 bases, with 9 bases between. CDR3 residues: CASRGALAKNIQYF. The CDR3 coding sequence is TGTGCCAGCAGAGGGGCTTTAGCCAAAAACATTCAGTACTTC.

The chain uses TRBV30 and TRBJ1-3; D remains unclear. This CDR3 is 16 amino acids long. The V and J ends lost 3 bases and 0 bases respectively, with 15 bases between them. Germline V gene sequence: CDR1 GTSNPN, CDR2 SVGIG (reference sequence). CDR3 region: CAWSIMEGLSGNTIYF. The DNA for the CDR3 is TGTGCCTGGAGCATCATGGAGGGCCTCTCTGGAAACACCATATATTTT.

The rearrangement joins TRBV11-3 to TRBJ2-5; 7 positions match TRBD2. The CDR3 covers 15 residues. Germline lookup yields CDR1 SGHNT and CDR2 YENEEA. Trimming cost V 3 bases and J 7 bases; bases outside gene matches: 11. The CDR3 coding sequence is TGTGCCAGCAGCTTGGGACTACCACCAACAGCGACCCAGTACTTC. Its protein is CASSLGLPPTATQYF.

The chain recombines TRBV12-5 with TRBJ2-7, with D possibly being TRBD2 (6 bases). This CDR3 region has 12 residues. The germline V gene encodes CDR1 LGHNT and CDR2 FRNRAP. Trimming stripped 3 bases from V and 6 bases from J, with 9 bases between. The CDR3 loop reads CASGFGGREQYF. The CDR3 DNA sequence: TGTGCTAGTGGTTTCGGGGGTCGCGAGCAGTACTTC.

The CDR3 nucleotides read TGTGCCAGTATTCGTACGACAGGGTTCACTGAAGCTTTCTTT. Translation gives CASIRTTGFTEAFF. The chain links TRBV19 to TRBJ1-1, with 7 bases lining up with TRBD1. The CDR3 consists of 14 residues. V was clipped by 7 bases and J by 4 bases; unmatched bases: 9. CDR1 and CDR2 (germline): LNHDA, SQIVND (reference sequence).

The chain recombines TRBV29-1 with TRBJ1-1; 7 positions agree with TRBD1. The germline gives CDR1 SQVTM, CDR2 ANQGSEA. The CDR3 consists of 14 residues. V trimming: 7 bases; J trimming: 1 base; junction bases outside the gene matches: 9. The CDR3 DNA sequence: TGCAGCGCCCGAACCGGGACAGCGAACACTGAAGCTTTCTTT. It translates to CSARTGTANTEAFF. Full variable domain (rest looked up from reference TRBV29-1 and TRBJ1-1): SAVISQKPSRDICQRGTSLTIQCQVDSQVTMMFWYRQQPGQSLTLIATANQGSEATYESGFVIDKFPISRPNLTFSTLTVSNMSPEDSSIYLCSARTGTANTEAFFGQGTRLTVV.

CDR3 sequence (DNA): TGTGCCAGCAGCCAAGACAACAGGGCCGGGCAGCCCCAGCATTTT. Protein sequence: CASSQDNRAGQPQHF. The V call is TRBV3-1 (or the pseudogene TRBV3-2), the J call TRBJ1-5, with a possible D match to TRBD1 (6 bases). The CDR3 length is 15 residues. The V and J ends lost 0 bases and 7 bases respectively, with 13 bases between them. The germline gives CDR1 LGHDT, CDR2 YNNKEL (reference sequence).

The chain joins TRBV19 to TRBJ1-5; no clear D. The CDR3 totals 14 residues. Germline loops: CDR1 LNHDA, CDR2 SQIVND (reference sequence). Trimming removed 6 bases at V and 7 bases at J, with 16 bases between. In nucleotides, the CDR3 is TGTGCCAGTAGCGCCTCTGGCGGTCCGCAGCCCCAGCATTTT. Protein sequence: CASSASGGPQPQHF.

The chain joins TRBV19 to TRBJ2-1, with 8 positions matching TRBD2. V lost 6 bases and J lost 6; bases outside the gene matches: 7. Germline V lookup: CDR1 LNHDA, CDR2 SQIVND (reference sequence). This CDR3 has 14 amino acids. CDR3 DNA: TGTGCCAGTAGGATTAAGCGGGAGAGCAATGAGCAGTTCTTC. Its protein product is CASRIKRESNEQFF. The entire variable domain, with the rest obtained from reference TRBV19 and TRBJ2-1, is as follows: DGGITQSPKYLFRKEGQNVTLSCEQNLNHDAMYWYRQDPGQGLRLIYYSQIVNDFQKGDIAEGYSVSREKKESFPLTVTSAQKNPTAFYLCASRIKRESNEQFFGPGTRLTVL.

This clone was detected a few times. The J gene is TRBJ2-3, the V gene TRBV4-3; 7 bases are a match to TRBD2. The trim removed 1 base at V and 3 bases at J, leaving 4 bases unmatched. Germline V gene lookup returns CDR1 LGHNA and CDR2 YSLEER. The CDR3 consists of 15 residues. The CDR3 nucleotides are TGCGCCAGCAGCCAAGTCGGTAGCGGGACAGATACGCAGTATTTT. Translated, it gives CASSQVGSGTDTQYF.

This chain connects TRBV2 to TRBJ2-3, with 9 bases matching TRBD1. The trim removed 5 bases at V and 3 bases at J, leaving 3 bases unmatched. Germline-derived CDR1 and CDR2 are SNHLY and FYNNEI. This CDR3 spans 14 amino acids. CDR3 sequence (DNA): TGTGCCAGCAGTCTCGACAGGGGGACAGATACGCAGTATTTT. It translates to CASSLDRGTDTQYF. The full variable domain, rest sourced from reference TRBV2 and TRBJ2-3, is EPEVTQTPSHQVTQMGQEVILRCVPISNHLYFYWYRQILGQKVEFLVSFYNNEISEKSEIFDDQFSVERPDGSNFTLKIRSTKLEDSAMYFCASSLDRGTDTQYFGPGTRLTVL.

This chain links TRBV28 with TRBJ2-6; 7 nucleotides agree with TRBD1. The CDR3 spans 16 residues. Germline CDR1 and CDR2: MDHEN and SYDVKM. V lost 5 bases and J lost 4; bases outside the gene matches: 8. CDR3 coding DNA: TGTGCCAGCAGTGGGACAGCCTCTCTGGGGGCCAACGTCCTGACTTTC. Its protein is CASSGTASLGANVLTF.

The chain has TRBV5-1 and TRBJ2-5; possibly TRBD2 for D (6 bases). The germline V gene has CDR1 SGHRS and CDR2 YFSETQ. The CDR3 is 14 residues long. V lost 4 bases, J lost 5 bases, and 15 bases lay in between. The CDR3 region has the DNA TGCGCCAGCAGCCCCGGCGGGGTTCAGGAGACCCAGTACTTC. Amino acids: CASSPGGVQETQYF.

V and J are TRBV15 and TRBJ1-5; 9 bases map to TRBD1. CDR1 and CDR2 (germline): LNHNV, YYDKDF (reference sequence). The CDR3 spans 15 residues. V shed 0 bases and J 6 bases; nucleotides not matched to a gene: 3. CDR3 nucleotide sequence: TGTGCCACCAGCAGAGAAACAGGGGGCATTCAGCCCCAGCATTTT. It yields the protein CATSRETGGIQPQHF.

The rearrangement uses TRBV6-5 and TRBJ1-1, with D perhaps matching TRBD1 (5 bases). The CDR3 length is 14 residues. Germline V gene data show CDR1 as MNHEY and CDR2 as SVGAGI. The germline V and J ends were trimmed by 6 bases and 4 bases, with 15 bases remaining between them. The CDR3 region is CASSPGGRGTEAFF. DNA for the CDR3: TGTGCCAGCAGCCCCGGGGGAAGGGGCACTGAAGCTTTCTTT.

V is TRBV5-5 and J is TRBJ1-6; weak D call: TRBD1 (6 bases). Trimming shortened V by 2 bases and J by 8 bases, and 14 bases separated the two germline ends. Germline values: CDR1 SGHKS, CDR2 YYEKEE (reference sequence). The CDR3 contains 15 residues. The CDR3 spells CASSLVSRGYSPLHF. CDR3 in DNA: TGTGCCAGCAGCTTAGTCTCCAGGGGTTATTCACCCCTCCACTTT.

CDR3 loop: CASSYSSEAGGRPQETQYF. CDR3 in DNA: TGTGCCAGCAGTTACTCGAGTGAAGCGGGAGGGCGCCCCCAAGAGACCCAGTACTTC. This sequence joins TRBV6-7 and TRBJ2-5, with 10 nucleotides matching TRBD2. TRBV6-7 is classed as an ORF, of uncertain function. Losses at the gene ends were 0 bases for V and 1 base for J; bases not matched to a gene: 11. The CDR3 contains 19 residues.

This clone was picked up one time. V usage is TRBV10-3 and J usage is TRBJ2-7; tentatively, D is TRBD1 (5 bases). Germline CDR1 ENHRY, CDR2 SYGVKD. The CDR3 runs 15 residues. V dropped 6 bases and J dropped 6 bases, with 21 bases sitting between them. CDR3 DNA: TGTGCCATCAGCGATATTTTAATGGGCCAGGGCGAGCAGTACTTC. Translation: CAISDILMGQGEQYF.

This clone was picked up one time. The V gene is TRBV10-3, the J gene TRBJ2-6, with a tentative D call TRBD1 (6 bases). The CDR3 consists of 17 residues. Trimming cost V 0 bases and J 0 bases, with 9 bases left between them. The germline V gene encodes CDR1 ENHRY and CDR2 SYGVKD. CDR3 loop: CAISESYRVSGANVLTF. The CDR3 coding sequence is TGTGCCATCAGTGAGTCCTACAGGGTCTCTGGGGCCAACGTCCTGACTTTC.

The chain employs TRBV28 and TRBJ2-7; 7 bases are shared with TRBD2. Germline values: CDR1 MDHEN, CDR2 SYDVKM. J was trimmed by 0 bases and V by 2 bases; bases with no gene match: 4. This CDR3 is built from 15 residues. As DNA, the CDR3 is TGTGCCAGCAGTTTAGGGGGGGTTAGCTCCTACGAGCAGTACTTC. Amino acid sequence: CASSLGGVSSYEQYF.

The chain couples TRBV18 to TRBJ1-5, with D tentatively TRBD1 (5 bases). In germline, CDR1 is KGHSH, CDR2 LQKENI. V was shortened by 6 bases and J by 2 bases, with 23 bases between the two germline ends. CDR3 length equals 18 residues. The CDR3 loop is CASSQRGGASRGNQPQHF. The CDR3 DNA is TGTGCCAGCTCTCAAAGGGGAGGGGCCTCTCGAGGCAATCAGCCCCAGCATTTT.

The chain links TRBV9 to TRBJ2-5, with 7 bases fitting TRBD1. The CDR3 has 13 amino acids. Unmatched junction bases numbered 2, after V lost 3 bases and J lost 3 bases. Looked up from germline, CDR1 is SGDLS and CDR2 is YYNGEE. Here the CDR3 DNA reads TGTGCCAGCAGCGCCGGGACAGAAGAGACCCAGTACTTC. Residues: CASSAGTEETQYF.